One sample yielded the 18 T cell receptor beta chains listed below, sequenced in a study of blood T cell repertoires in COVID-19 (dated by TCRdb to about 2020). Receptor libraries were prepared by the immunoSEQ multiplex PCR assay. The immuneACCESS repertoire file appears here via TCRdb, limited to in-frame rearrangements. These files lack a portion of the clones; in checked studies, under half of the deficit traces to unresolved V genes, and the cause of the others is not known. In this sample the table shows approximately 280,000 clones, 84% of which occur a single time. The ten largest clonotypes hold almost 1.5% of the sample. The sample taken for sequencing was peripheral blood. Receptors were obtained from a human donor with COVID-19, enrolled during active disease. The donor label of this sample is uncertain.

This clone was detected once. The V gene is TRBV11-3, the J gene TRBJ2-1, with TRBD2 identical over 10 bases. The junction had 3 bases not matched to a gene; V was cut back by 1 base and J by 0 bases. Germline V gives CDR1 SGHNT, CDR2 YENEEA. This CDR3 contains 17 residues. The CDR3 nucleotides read TGTGCCAGCAGCTTAGGGGCTAGCGGGAGCTCCTACAATGAGCAGTTCTTC. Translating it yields CASSLGASGSSYNEQFF.

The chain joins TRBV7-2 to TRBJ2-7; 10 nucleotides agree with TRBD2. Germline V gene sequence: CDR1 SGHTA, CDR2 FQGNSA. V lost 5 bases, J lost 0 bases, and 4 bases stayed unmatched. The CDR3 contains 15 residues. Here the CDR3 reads CASSPRLAGSYEQYF. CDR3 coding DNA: TGTGCCAGCAGCCCCCGACTAGCGGGCTCCTACGAGCAGTACTTC.

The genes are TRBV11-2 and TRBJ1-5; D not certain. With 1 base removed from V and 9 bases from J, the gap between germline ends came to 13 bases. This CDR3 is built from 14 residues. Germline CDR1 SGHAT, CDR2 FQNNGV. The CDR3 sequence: CASSLASASGPQHF. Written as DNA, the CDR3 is TGTGCCAGCAGCTTAGCGTCCGCGAGTGGGCCCCAGCATTTT.

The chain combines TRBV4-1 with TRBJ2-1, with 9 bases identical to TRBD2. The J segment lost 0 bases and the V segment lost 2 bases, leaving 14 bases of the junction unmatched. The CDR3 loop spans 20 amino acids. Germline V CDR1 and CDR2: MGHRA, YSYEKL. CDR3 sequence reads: CASSQPGLATTKSSYNEQFF. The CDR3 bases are TGCGCCAGCAGCCAACCGGGACTAGCCACCACCAAGAGCTCCTACAATGAGCAGTTCTTC.

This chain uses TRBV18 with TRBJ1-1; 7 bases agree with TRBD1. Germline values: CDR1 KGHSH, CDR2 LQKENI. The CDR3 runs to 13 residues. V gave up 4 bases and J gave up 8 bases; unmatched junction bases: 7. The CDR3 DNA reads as TGTGCCAGCTCACGCCTCGACAGGGAGGAAGCTTTCTTT. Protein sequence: CASSRLDREEAFF.

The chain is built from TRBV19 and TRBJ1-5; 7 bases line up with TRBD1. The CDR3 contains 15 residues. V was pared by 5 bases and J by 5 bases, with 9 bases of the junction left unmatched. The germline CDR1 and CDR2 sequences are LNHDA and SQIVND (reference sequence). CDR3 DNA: TGTGCCAGTAGTGCGGGACAGAGGAACTATCAGCCCCAGCATTTT. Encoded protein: CASSAGQRNYQPQHF.

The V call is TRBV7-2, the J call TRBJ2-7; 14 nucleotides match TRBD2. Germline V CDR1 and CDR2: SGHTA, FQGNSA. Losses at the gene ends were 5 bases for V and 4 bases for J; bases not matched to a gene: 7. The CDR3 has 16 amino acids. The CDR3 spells CASSPQTSGREYEQYF. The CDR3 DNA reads TGTGCCAGCAGCCCCCAGACTAGCGGGAGGGAGTACGAGCAGTACTTC.

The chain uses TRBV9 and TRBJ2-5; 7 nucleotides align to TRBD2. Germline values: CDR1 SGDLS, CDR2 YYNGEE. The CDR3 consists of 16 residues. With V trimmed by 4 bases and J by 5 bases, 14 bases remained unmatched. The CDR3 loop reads CASSSMGEGFQETQYF. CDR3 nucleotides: TGTGCCAGCAGCTCGATGGGGGAGGGGTTCCAGGAGACCCAGTACTTC.

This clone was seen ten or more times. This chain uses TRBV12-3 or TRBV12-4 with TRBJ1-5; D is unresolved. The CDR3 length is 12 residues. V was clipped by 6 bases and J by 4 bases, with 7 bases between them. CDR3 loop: CASSRQNQPQHF. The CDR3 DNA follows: TGTGCCAGCAGCAGACAAAATCAGCCCCAGCATTTT.

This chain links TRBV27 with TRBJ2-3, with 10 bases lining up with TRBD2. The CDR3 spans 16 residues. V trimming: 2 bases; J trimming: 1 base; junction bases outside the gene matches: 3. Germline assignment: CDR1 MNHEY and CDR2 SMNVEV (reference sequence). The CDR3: CASSLLAGVGTDTQYF. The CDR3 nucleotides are TGTGCCAGCAGTTTACTAGCGGGAGTGGGCACAGATACGCAGTATTTT.

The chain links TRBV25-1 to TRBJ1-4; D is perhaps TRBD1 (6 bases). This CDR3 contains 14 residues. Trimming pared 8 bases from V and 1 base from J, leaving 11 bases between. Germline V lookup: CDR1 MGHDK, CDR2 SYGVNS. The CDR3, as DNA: TGTGCCAGCGGTAGAGGGGGAACTAATGAAAAACTGTTTTTT. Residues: CASGRGGTNEKLFF.

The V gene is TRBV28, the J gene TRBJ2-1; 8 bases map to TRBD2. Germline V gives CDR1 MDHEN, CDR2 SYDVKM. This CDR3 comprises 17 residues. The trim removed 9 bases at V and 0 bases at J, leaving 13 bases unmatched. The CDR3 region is CASKAGGQTHSYNEQFF. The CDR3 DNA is TGTGCCAGTAAGGCGGGAGGTCAAACTCACTCCTACAATGAGCAGTTCTTC.

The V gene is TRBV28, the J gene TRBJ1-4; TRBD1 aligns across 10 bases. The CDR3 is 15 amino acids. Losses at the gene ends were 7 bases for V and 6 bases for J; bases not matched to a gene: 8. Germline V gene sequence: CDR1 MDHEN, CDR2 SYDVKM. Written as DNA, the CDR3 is TGTGCCAGCACTACACCCGGGACAGGGGATGAAAAACTGTTTTTT. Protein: CASTTPGTGDEKLFF.

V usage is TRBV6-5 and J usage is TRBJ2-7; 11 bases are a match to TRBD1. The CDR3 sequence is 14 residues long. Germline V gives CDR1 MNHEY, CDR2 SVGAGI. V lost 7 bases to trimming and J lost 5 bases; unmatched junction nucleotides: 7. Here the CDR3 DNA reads TGTGCCAGCACCCACCGGGACAGGGGGAACGAGCAGTACTTC. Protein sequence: CASTHRDRGNEQYF.

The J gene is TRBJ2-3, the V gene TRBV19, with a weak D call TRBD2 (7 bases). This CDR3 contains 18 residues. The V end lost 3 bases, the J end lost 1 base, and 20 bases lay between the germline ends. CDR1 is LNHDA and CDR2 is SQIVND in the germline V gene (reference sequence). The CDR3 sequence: CASSMTLAGASGTDTQYF. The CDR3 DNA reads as TGTGCCAGTAGTATGACGTTGGCGGGGGCAAGTGGCACAGATACGCAGTATTTT.

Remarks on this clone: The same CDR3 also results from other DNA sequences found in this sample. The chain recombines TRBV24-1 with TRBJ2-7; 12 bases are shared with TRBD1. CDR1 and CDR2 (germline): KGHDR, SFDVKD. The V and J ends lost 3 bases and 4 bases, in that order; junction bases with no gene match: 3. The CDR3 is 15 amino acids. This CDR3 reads CATSDPGQGAYEQYF. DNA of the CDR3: TGTGCCACCAGTGATCCGGGACAGGGGGCATACGAGCAGTACTTC.

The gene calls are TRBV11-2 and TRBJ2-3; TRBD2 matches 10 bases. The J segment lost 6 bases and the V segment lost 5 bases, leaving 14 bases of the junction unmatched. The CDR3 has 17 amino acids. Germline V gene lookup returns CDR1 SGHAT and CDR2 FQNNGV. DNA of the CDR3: TGTGCCAGCAGCCGCAAACGGACTAGCGGCCGGGGTGATACGCAGTATTTT. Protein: CASSRKRTSGRGDTQYF.

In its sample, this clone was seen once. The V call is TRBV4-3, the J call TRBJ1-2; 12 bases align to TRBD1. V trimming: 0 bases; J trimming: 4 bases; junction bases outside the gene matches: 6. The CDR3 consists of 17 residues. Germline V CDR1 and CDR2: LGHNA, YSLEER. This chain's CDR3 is CASSQETGTGGLYGYTF. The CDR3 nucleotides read TGCGCCAGCAGCCAAGAAACCGGGACAGGGGGCCTCTATGGCTACACCTTC.